Below are 17 T cell receptor beta chains sequenced from a single sample in a study of T-cell reconstitution after alpha-beta-depleted transplantation in children. TCRbeta library preparation incorporated unique molecular identifiers. MiXCR was run by TCRdb on the PCR reads, yielding one entry per CDR3 protein. The table includes 55,000 to 65,000 distinct CDR3 sequences, around 40% detected once. This material consisted of PBMCs, mostly from graft donor cells, taken 360 days after TCRalphabeta/CD19-depleted stem cell transplant. These receptors came from a male patient between 10 and 17 years old who had a stem cell transplant for acute lymphoblastic leukemia, so the T cells may come from the graft donor.

This clonotype was seen a handful of times. The J gene is TRBJ2-2, the V gene TRBV27; D gene uncertain. Germline CDR1 reads MNHEY; CDR2 reads SMNVEV (reference sequence). The CDR3 sequence is 12 residues long. V lost 8 bases and J 6 bases, leaving 10 bases between the germline ends. The CDR3 coding sequence is TGTGCCAGCCGACGACGGGCCGGGGAGCTGTTTTTT. This gives the protein CASRRRAGELFF.

This clonotype was seen a few times. The junction differs from germline at one of its ends, possibly a read error. In DNA, the CDR3 is TGTGCTAGCAGCTTGACCCCCCGGACTAGCGGGAGGCACAATGAGCAGTTCTTC. Translated: CASSLTPRTSGRHNEQFF. This chain uses TRBV7-7 with TRBJ2-1; 14 positions agree with TRBD2. CDR3 size: 18 residues. Germline CDR1 and CDR2: SSHAT and FNYEAQ (reference sequence).

This clonotype was recorded a few times. The chain links TRBV4-1 to TRBJ2-3; weak D call: TRBD1 (6 bases). With 2 bases removed from V and 5 bases from J, the gap between germline ends came to 14 bases. CDR3 size: 15 residues. From germline, CDR1 is MGHRA and CDR2 YSYEKL. In DNA form, the CDR3 reads TGCGCCAGCAGCCAACCAACGAGGGGGAGAGATACGCAGTATTTT. As protein: CASSQPTRGRDTQYF.

The chain is built from TRBV14 and TRBJ2-3, with D possibly matching TRBD1 (5 bases). Germline CDR1 SGHDN, CDR2 FVKESK. The CDR3 has 15 amino acids. V gave up 1 base and J gave up 2 bases, with 10 bases separating them. The CDR3 region has the DNA TGTGCCAGCAGCCAAGGCAGGGCCAACACAGATACGCAGTATTTT. The encoded protein is CASSQGRANTDTQYF.

The rearrangement links TRBV20-1 to TRBJ1-6; a weak D match, TRBD1 (5 bases). This CDR3 spans 13 amino acids. With 0 bases removed from V and 9 bases from J, the gap between germline ends came to 9 bases. The germline V gene has CDR1 DFQATT and CDR2 SNEGSKA (reference sequence). In DNA form, the CDR3 reads TGCAGTGCTAGAGATGCAGGGTTTTCACCCCTCCACTTT. This codes for CSARDAGFSPLHF.

The chain carries TRBV11-2 and TRBJ2-2, with D possibly being TRBD1 or TRBD2 (5 bases each). This CDR3 is built from 18 residues. Germline CDR1 reads SGHAT; CDR2 reads FQNNGV. V dropped 2 bases and J dropped 6 bases, with 22 bases sitting between them. The CDR3 nucleotides read TGTGCCAGCAGCTTATTCTCCCCTGAGGGACCCGGGTCCGGGGAGCTGTTTTTT. Its translation is CASSLFSPEGPGSGELFF. Full variable domain (rest looked up from reference TRBV11-2 and TRBJ2-2): EAGVAQSPRYKIIEKRQSVAFWCNPISGHATLYWYQQILGQGPKLLIQFQNNGVVDDSQLPKDRFSAERLKGVDSTLKIQPAKLEDSAVYLCASSLFSPEGPGSGELFFGEGSRLTVL.

This clonotype was observed a few times. The genes are TRBV29-1 and TRBJ2-6; 7 bases agree with TRBD1. CDR3 length: 16 amino acids. CDR1 SQVTM and CDR2 ANQGSEA come from the germline V gene. The V and J ends lost 4 bases and 2 bases, in that order; junction bases with no gene match: 8. CDR3 DNA: TGCAGCGTTGGGGACAGATCTATACCTGGGGCCAACGTCCTGACTTTC. Translating gives CSVGDRSIPGANVLTF.

This clonotype has just a few counts. This sequence joins TRBV25-1 and TRBJ2-7, with 7 nucleotides matching TRBD1. The CDR3 has 14 residues. Germline-derived CDR1 and CDR2 are MGHDK and SYGVNS. The ends lost 5 bases at V and 4 bases at J; junction bases unmatched: 8. The CDR3 here is CASSPPDRIYEQYF. The DNA of the CDR3 is TGTGCCAGCAGTCCCCCGGACAGGATATACGAGCAGTACTTC.

The chain is built from TRBV20-1 and TRBJ2-2; 7 bases are shared with TRBD2. V lost 1 base and J lost 3; bases outside the gene matches: 14. Germline-derived CDR1 and CDR2 are DFQATT and SNEGSKA (reference sequence). There are 18 residues in the CDR3. CDR3 region: CSARASASGSRDTGELFF. CDR3 nucleotide sequence: TGCAGTGCTAGAGCTTCGGCTAGCGGAAGTCGTGACACCGGGGAGCTGTTTTTT.

This CDR3 reads CASTYTGGNSPLHF. The CDR3 bases are TGCGCCAGCACCTACACAGGAGGGAATTCACCCCTCCACTTT. The chain employs TRBV4-3 and TRBJ1-6, with a possible D match to TRBD1 (5 bases). This CDR3 has 14 residues. Trimming pared 7 bases from V and 7 bases from J, leaving 14 bases between. Germline CDR1 is LGHNA and CDR2 is YSLEER.

The chain links TRBV27 to TRBJ2-5; D remains unclear. The CDR3 sequence is 10 residues long. The V end was cut by 8 bases, the J end by 10 bases, with 11 bases between. Germline loops: CDR1 MNHEY, CDR2 SMNVEV (reference sequence). The CDR3 protein is CASPQFGQYF. Written as DNA, the CDR3 is TGTGCCAGCCCCCAGTTCGGCCAGTACTTC.

This clonotype occurred a few times. V gene TRBV7-3 combines with J gene TRBJ2-5; D might be TRBD1 (8 bases). V was clipped by 5 bases and J by 4 bases, with 14 bases between them. Per the germline V gene, CDR1 is SGHTA and CDR2 is FQGTGA. The length of the CDR3 is 14 residues. CDR3 sequence (DNA): TGTGCCAGCAGCCGGACAGGGAGGGCAGAGACCCAGTACTTC. Its translation: CASSRTGRAETQYF.

This clonotype showed up just a few times. The chain recombines TRBV11-2 with TRBJ2-1; D may be TRBD2 (5 bases). The V end was cut by 5 bases, the J end by 7 bases, with 12 bases between. CDR1 and CDR2 from the germline V gene are SGHAT and FQNNGV. This CDR3 is built from 13 residues. CDR3 in amino acids: CASSAPKRNEQFF. CDR3 sequence (DNA): TGTGCCAGCAGCGCCCCCAAGCGGAATGAGCAGTTCTTC.

In this sample, this clonotype turned up a few times. The chain recombines TRBV6-2 or TRBV6-3 with TRBJ2-5; TRBD2 might be the D (5 bases). Germline V gives CDR1 MNHEY, CDR2 SVGEGT. Deletions cut 7 bases from V and 5 bases from J, with 11 bases between. CDR3 length: 12 amino acids. The CDR3 loop is CASTGERETQYF. The CDR3 DNA reads TGTGCCAGCACCGGCGAGCGGGAGACCCAGTACTTC.

The chain uses TRBV15 and TRBJ2-3; possible D gene TRBD2, 5 bases. The CDR3 runs 17 residues. The germline gives CDR1 LNHNV, CDR2 YYDKDF (reference sequence). Deletions cut 0 bases from V and 4 bases from J, with 17 bases between. This CDR3 is CATSRDLAGAFPDTQYF. The CDR3 DNA is TGTGCCACCAGCAGAGATCTAGCAGGAGCGTTCCCAGATACGCAGTATTTT.

The chain combines TRBV12-3 or TRBV12-4 with TRBJ2-2, with a possible D match to TRBD1 (5 bases). The CDR3 spans 15 residues. V was cut by 1 base and J by 10 bases, with 16 bases left in between. CDR3: CASSLVWGLPSELFF. CDR3 nucleotides: TGTGCCAGCAGTTTAGTCTGGGGCCTCCCTTCGGAGCTGTTTTTT.

This clonotype came up a few times. Relative to the germline gene, one junction end is altered; a read error may explain this. V is TRBV20-1 and J is TRBJ1-3, with unresolved D. CDR1 and CDR2 from the germline V gene are DFQATT and SNEGSKA (reference sequence). The CDR3 runs to 13 residues. This CDR3 reads CSARDMAGNTIYF. Here the CDR3 DNA reads TGCAGTGCTCGAGACATGGCTGGAAACACCATATATTTT.